These 15 T cell receptor beta chains share one sample of origin, sequenced in a study of cytomegalovirus exposure and HLA in healthy donors (dated by TCRdb to the late 2010s). Library preparation used the immunoSEQ multiplex PCR assay. For the multiplex PCR, a mixture combining 60 forward primers for TCR Vbeta segments and 13 reverse primers for TCR Jbeta segments was used. TCRdb obtained this table from immuneACCESS and retained in-frame rearrangements with V and J assigned. These tables miss some clones; where compared with another copy, unresolved V genes account for less than half of the shortfall, and the remainder is unexplained. The sample table records about 110,000 clones; approximately 74% of these occur just once. The ten largest clones represent 12% to 15% of the sample. Material for sequencing was PBMCs. These receptors were obtained from a middle-aged woman in good health and CMV-seropositive.

This chain links TRBV5-8 with TRBJ1-5, with D tentatively TRBD1 (6 bases). The CDR3 covers 17 residues. Looked up from germline, CDR1 is SGHTS and CDR2 is YDEGEE. V was cut by 6 bases and J by 0 bases, with 19 bases left in between. As DNA, the CDR3 is TGTGCCAGCAACCCTCTCCCAGGGGCTCTTAGCAATCAGCCCCAGCATTTT. Translated: CASNPLPGALSNQPQHF.

DNA for the CDR3: TGCAGCCACAGGCAGGGATCAGAGACCCAGTACTTC. Translating it yields CSHRQGSETQYF. The gene calls are TRBV29-1 and TRBJ2-5; perhaps TRBD1 as D (5 bases). With 8 bases removed from V and 4 bases from J, the gap between germline ends came to 14 bases. Germline V gives CDR1 SQVTM, CDR2 ANQGSEA. The CDR3 loop spans 12 amino acids.

The chain employs TRBV6-1 and TRBJ1-1, with D uncertain. Per the germline V gene, CDR1 is MNHNS and CDR2 is SASEGT. The CDR3 is made up of 12 amino acids. V lost 4 bases to trimming and J lost 6 bases, with 9 bases between them. CDR3 sequence (DNA): TGTGCCAGCAGTGCCCTAATGTCTGAAGCTTTCTTT. Translation gives CASSALMSEAFF.

The V gene is TRBV2, the J gene TRBJ1-6; the D is unclear. The CDR3 length is 13 residues. Germline CDR1 reads SNHLY; CDR2 reads FYNNEI. V lost 7 bases and J lost 3, with 7 bases in between. The CDR3 is CASIVSYNSPLHF. The CDR3 DNA is TGTGCCAGCATCGTCAGCTATAATTCACCCCTCCACTTT.

The rearrangement joins TRBV7-9 to TRBJ1-1; D may be TRBD1 (6 bases). The V gene's germline CDR1 is SEHNR and CDR2 FQNEAQ (reference sequence). The V end lost 3 bases, the J end lost 1 base, and 9 bases lay between the germline ends. CDR3 length: 14 residues. DNA for the CDR3: TGTGCCAGCAGCTTGACGGACAGGAACACTGAAGCTTTCTTT. Translated, it gives CASSLTDRNTEAFF.

J is TRBJ1-1 and V is TRBV19, with D unresolved. Per germline, CDR1 LNHDA and CDR2 SQIVND (reference sequence). V lost 2 bases to trimming and J lost 0 bases, with 7 bases between them. There are 14 residues in the CDR3. CDR3 sequence reads: CASSILQLNTEAFF. CDR3 nucleotides: TGTGCCAGTAGTATATTACAGCTGAACACTGAAGCTTTCTTT.

This chain connects TRBV10-3 to TRBJ1-2; D is possibly TRBD1 (6 bases). The CDR3 extends over 12 amino acids. Germline V gene sequence: CDR1 ENHRY, CDR2 SYGVKD. Trimming took 6 bases from V and 6 from J, leaving 11 bases between them. CDR3 sequence reads: CAISPGDDGYTF. The CDR3 nucleotides read TGTGCCATCAGCCCAGGGGACGATGGCTACACCTTC.

CDR3 loop: CASSVGTASGNTIYF. Written as DNA, the CDR3 is TGCGCCAGCAGCGTAGGGACAGCCTCTGGAAACACCATATATTTT. This chain uses TRBV5-1 with TRBJ1-3; 7 positions match TRBD1. Germline values: CDR1 SGHRS, CDR2 YFSETQ. CDR3 length: 15 residues. V lost 4 bases, J lost 0 bases, and 4 bases stayed unmatched.

This chain joins TRBV5-1 and TRBJ2-2; a possible D gene is TRBD1 (6 bases). V shed 4 bases and J shed 6 bases, with 13 bases lying between them. Per germline, CDR1 SGHRS and CDR2 YFSETQ. This CDR3 is 14 amino acids long. The CDR3 DNA sequence: TGCGCCAGCAGCCTTCGGACAGCCCCCGGGGAGCTGTTTTTT. Its translation is CASSLRTAPGELFF.

V and J are TRBV10-3 and TRBJ2-1; 9 bases are shared with TRBD1. Trimming at V came to 2 bases and at J to 9 bases, leaving 5 bases not matched to a gene. CDR3 length equals 14 residues. In germline, CDR1 is ENHRY, CDR2 SYGVKD. The CDR3 loop reads CAISEIGTGSEQFF. The CDR3 coding sequence is TGTGCCATCAGTGAGATAGGGACAGGGAGTGAGCAGTTCTTC.

The CDR3 protein is CASSDRGETGTLHF. CDR3 coding DNA: TGCGCCAGCAGTGACCGTGGGGAGACAGGGACCCTCCACTTT. The chain links TRBV5-1 to TRBJ1-6, with 7 bases identical to TRBD1. J was trimmed by 14 bases and V by 5 bases; bases with no gene match: 13. Germline CDR1 reads SGHRS; CDR2 reads YFSETQ. This CDR3 region has 14 residues.

The genes are TRBV7-2 and TRBJ1-1; TRBD1 might be the D (5 bases). The CDR3 extends over 13 amino acids. Between the trimmed V and J ends, which lost 1 base and 5 bases, there was a span of 8 bases. Germline lookup yields CDR1 SGHTA and CDR2 FQGNSA. The CDR3 reads CASSLGQKTEAFF. CDR3 bases: TGTGCCAGCAGCTTAGGACAGAAGACTGAAGCTTTCTTT.

V usage is TRBV9 and J usage is TRBJ2-5; 8 positions agree with TRBD1. There are 16 residues in the CDR3. CDR1 SGDLS and CDR2 YYNGEE come from the germline V gene. After removal of 2 bases from V and 5 bases from J, the junction contained 11 bases not matched to a gene. CDR3 DNA: TGTGCCAGCAGCGTCCGTTCGGCAGGGGGCGGGGAGACCCAGTACTTC. This sequence encodes CASSVRSAGGGETQYF.

This rearrangement joins TRBV7-9 to TRBJ1-1; D is undetermined. The CDR3 loop spans 14 amino acids. V dropped 2 bases and J dropped 1 base, with 8 bases sitting between them. Germline CDR1 SEHNR, CDR2 FQNEAQ (reference sequence). CDR3 amino acids: CASSLQAGNTEAFF. DNA for the CDR3: TGTGCCAGCAGCTTACAGGCGGGGAACACTGAAGCTTTCTTT.

The V and J genes are TRBV5-1 and TRBJ1-4; the D is unclear. V was shortened by 0 bases and J by 3 bases, with 18 bases between the two germline ends. The CDR3 has 18 residues. Germline CDR1 SGHRS, CDR2 YFSETQ. The CDR3 sequence: CASSLAVAVSGANEKLFF. Here the CDR3 DNA reads TGCGCCAGCAGCTTGGCAGTTGCGGTCTCCGGGGCTAATGAAAAACTGTTTTTT.